Listed below are T cell receptor beta chains from one sample, sequenced in a study of shared clonotypes between healthy human individuals. Profiling relied on immunoSEQ multiplex PCR, and the TCRdb table lists in-frame clones only, not all of them. The sample has hundreds of thousands of clones, more than 95% seen once. The sample consisted of naive CD4+ T cells sorted from blood. These receptors originate from a woman in her 30s in good health. The CDR3 runs from the conserved cysteine through the conserved F or W. Each record gives: D gene, CDR3 length, J gene, V gene, clone size, CDR3 DNA, CDR3 protein. The D gene is left open where the match is weak. A row's size may be missing; if present it is once, few, many or a size class.

d_call: TRBD2; cdr3_length: 14; j_call: TRBJ2-5; v_call: TRBV6-6; clone_size: NA; cdr3_nt: TGTGCCAGCAGTTATACTAGCGGTAAAGAGACCCAGTACTTC; cdr3_aa: CASSYTSGKETQYF
d_call: TRBD2; cdr3_length: 15; j_call: TRBJ2-1; v_call: TRBV10-2; clone_size: NA; cdr3_nt: TGCGCCAGCAGGATTAGCGGGAGTAGCTACAATGAGCAGTTCTTC; cdr3_aa: CASRISGSSYNEQFF
d_call: TRBD1; cdr3_length: 16; j_call: TRBJ2-2; v_call: TRBV18; clone_size: NA; cdr3_nt: TGTGCCAGCTCACCAAGTCAGGGGGCGAACACCGGGGAGCTGTTTTTT; cdr3_aa: CASSPSQGANTGELFF
d_call: NA; cdr3_length: 13; j_call: TRBJ2-7; v_call: TRBV5-4; clone_size: NA; cdr3_nt: TGTGCCAGCAGCTTGGGGGAGGTGGGCGAGCAGTACTTC; cdr3_aa: CASSLGEVGEQYF
d_call: TRBD1; cdr3_length: 16; j_call: TRBJ2-1; v_call: TRBV28; clone_size: NA; cdr3_nt: TGTGCCAGCAGCTACTCTCCGGGACAGGGTGGCAATGAGCAGTTCTTC; cdr3_aa: CASSYSPGQGGNEQFF
d_call: NA; cdr3_length: 14; j_call: TRBJ2-1; v_call: TRBV28; clone_size: NA; cdr3_nt: TGTGCCAGCAGTTCGGCCGGGATCGGCGATGAGCAGTTCTTC; cdr3_aa: CASSSAGIGDEQFF
d_call: TRBD2; cdr3_length: 16; j_call: TRBJ2-7; v_call: TRBV4-2; clone_size: NA; cdr3_nt: TGTGCCAGCAGCCAAGATGGGTTAGCGGGAGCGTACGAGCAGTACTTC; cdr3_aa: CASSQDGLAGAYEQYF
d_call: NA; cdr3_length: 14; j_call: TRBJ1-2; v_call: TRBV5-6; clone_size: NA; cdr3_nt: TGTGCCAGCAGCCCCGGACATCCCCCGCGTGGCTACACCTTC; cdr3_aa: CASSPGHPPRGYTF
d_call: TRBD1; cdr3_length: 16; j_call: TRBJ2-5; v_call: TRBV11-2; clone_size: NA; cdr3_nt: TGTGCCAGCAGCCGCAGGGGGAACCCAGGAGCACAGACCCAGTACTTC; cdr3_aa: CASSRRGNPGAQTQYF
d_call: TRBD2; cdr3_length: 15; j_call: TRBJ2-7; v_call: TRBV9; clone_size: NA; cdr3_nt: TGTGCCAGCAGCCCGGGACTAGCGGAATCCTACGAGCAGTACTTC; cdr3_aa: CASSPGLAESYEQYF
d_call: NA; cdr3_length: 15; j_call: TRBJ2-3; v_call: TRBV27; clone_size: NA; cdr3_nt: TGTGCCAGCAGCAATAAGGGGCAGGGGGGTTTTGCGCAGTATTTT; cdr3_aa: CASSNKGQGGFAQYF
d_call: TRBD2; cdr3_length: 17; j_call: TRBJ2-3; v_call: TRBV5-1; clone_size: NA; cdr3_nt: TGCGCCAGCACCATTGACATTACTAGCGGGAGGACAGATACGCAGTATTTT; cdr3_aa: CASTIDITSGRTDTQYF
d_call: NA; cdr3_length: 15; j_call: TRBJ2-2; v_call: TRBV6-6; clone_size: NA; cdr3_nt: TGTGCCAGCAGTTATAGGACTGAGAACACCGGGGAGCTGTTTTTT; cdr3_aa: CASSYRTENTGELFF
d_call: NA; cdr3_length: 12; j_call: TRBJ2-3; v_call: TRBV2; clone_size: NA; cdr3_nt: TGTGCCAGCAGGAGAGGCACAGATACGCAGTATTTT; cdr3_aa: CASRRGTDTQYF
d_call: NA; cdr3_length: 17; j_call: TRBJ1-3; v_call: TRBV7-9; clone_size: once; cdr3_nt: TGTGCCAGCAGCCCAGGAGTTTCAGGGCGCTCTGGAAACACCATATATTTT; cdr3_aa: CASSPGVSGRSGNTIYF
d_call: NA; cdr3_length: 13; j_call: TRBJ1-5; v_call: TRBV7-7; clone_size: NA; cdr3_nt: TGTGCCAGCAGCCCCGGTCCTGATCAGCCCCAGCATTTT; cdr3_aa: CASSPGPDQPQHF
d_call: NA; cdr3_length: 13; j_call: TRBJ2-1; v_call: TRBV19; clone_size: NA; cdr3_nt: TGTGCCACCAAAGCCGGCAAATACAATGAGCAGTTCTTC; cdr3_aa: CATKAGKYNEQFF
d_call: NA; cdr3_length: 17; j_call: TRBJ1-4; v_call: TRBV9; clone_size: NA; cdr3_nt: TGTGCCAGCAGCGAGGGCCCTTCTGGCGGATCCTTCCCCCTCCTTTTTTTT; cdr3_aa: CASSEGPSGGSFPLLFF
d_call: NA; cdr3_length: 13; j_call: TRBJ2-1; v_call: TRBV5-1; clone_size: NA; cdr3_nt: TGCGCCAGCAGCCAGGGTGGCAACAATGAGCAGTTCTTC; cdr3_aa: CASSQGGNNEQFF
d_call: TRBD1; cdr3_length: 12; j_call: TRBJ1-2; v_call: TRBV19; clone_size: NA; cdr3_nt: TGTGCCAGTAGAACAGGGGACTATGGCTACACCTTC; cdr3_aa: CASRTGDYGYTF
d_call: NA; cdr3_length: 13; j_call: TRBJ1-1; v_call: TRBV10-3; clone_size: NA; cdr3_nt: TGTGCCATCAGCGGAGGGACAAATCGATTGGCTTTCTTT; cdr3_aa: CAISGGTNRLAFF
d_call: NA; cdr3_length: 16; j_call: TRBJ2-1; v_call: TRBV7-3; clone_size: NA; cdr3_nt: TGTGCCAGCAGCTCCAGATCGAGGGCGTCCTACAATGAGCAGTTCTTC; cdr3_aa: CASSSRSRASYNEQFF
d_call: NA; cdr3_length: 11; j_call: TRBJ1-1; v_call: TRBV2; clone_size: NA; cdr3_nt: TGTGCCAGCAGTGTTAGGGCGGAAGCTTTCTTT; cdr3_aa: CASSVRAEAFF
d_call: NA; cdr3_length: 16; j_call: TRBJ2-1; v_call: TRBV7-3; clone_size: NA; cdr3_nt: TGTGCCAGCAGCTCCACAGGGACGGGGGCTTACAATGAGCAGTTCTTC; cdr3_aa: CASSSTGTGAYNEQFF
d_call: NA; cdr3_length: 14; j_call: TRBJ2-7; v_call: TRBV19; clone_size: NA; cdr3_nt: TGTGCCAGTAGTATCGCCGACTCCATCTACGAGCAGTACTTC; cdr3_aa: CASSIADSIYEQYF
d_call: TRBD2; cdr3_length: 12; j_call: TRBJ2-1; v_call: TRBV19; clone_size: NA; cdr3_nt: TGTGCCAGTAGTATGGGACTAGCGAAGCAGTTCTTC; cdr3_aa: CASSMGLAKQFF
d_call: TRBD1; cdr3_length: 15; j_call: TRBJ2-7; v_call: TRBV5-1; clone_size: NA; cdr3_nt: TGCGCCAGCAGCAGACAGGGGCTTACCTCCTACGAGCAGTACTTC; cdr3_aa: CASSRQGLTSYEQYF
d_call: TRBD1; cdr3_length: 14; j_call: TRBJ2-2; v_call: TRBV28; clone_size: NA; cdr3_nt: TGTGCCAGCAGGCGACAGGGCTACACCGGGGAGCTGTTTTTT; cdr3_aa: CASRRQGYTGELFF
d_call: TRBD2; cdr3_length: 16; j_call: TRBJ2-3; v_call: TRBV2; clone_size: NA; cdr3_nt: TGTGCCAGCAGGGCTGGACTAGCGGGGCACACAGATACGCAGTATTTT; cdr3_aa: CASRAGLAGHTDTQYF
d_call: NA; cdr3_length: 15; j_call: TRBJ2-6; v_call: TRBV28; clone_size: NA; cdr3_nt: TGTGCCAGCGCCCCAGGGTCCTCTGGGGCCAACGTCCTGACTTTC; cdr3_aa: CASAPGSSGANVLTF
d_call: TRBD1; cdr3_length: 16; j_call: TRBJ2-7; v_call: TRBV9; clone_size: NA; cdr3_nt: TGTGCCAGCAGCGCAAAAGGGGGCTTAAACCCCTACGAGCAGTACTTC; cdr3_aa: CASSAKGGLNPYEQYF
d_call: NA; cdr3_length: 13; j_call: TRBJ1-1; v_call: TRBV6-6; clone_size: once; cdr3_nt: TGTGCCAGCAGTTACAGGGCAGCTTCCGAAGCTTTCTTT; cdr3_aa: CASSYRAASEAFF
d_call: TRBD2; cdr3_length: 13; j_call: TRBJ2-1; v_call: TRBV11-2; clone_size: NA; cdr3_nt: TGTGCCAGCAGCTTGGGACTATACAATGAGCAGTTCTTC; cdr3_aa: CASSLGLYNEQFF
d_call: TRBD2; cdr3_length: 17; j_call: TRBJ2-5; v_call: TRBV14; clone_size: NA; cdr3_nt: TGTGCCAGCAGCCAAGACCGGACTAGCCCTGGGAAGGAGACCCAGTACTTC; cdr3_aa: CASSQDRTSPGKETQYF
d_call: TRBD2; cdr3_length: 18; j_call: TRBJ2-1; v_call: TRBV11-2; clone_size: NA; cdr3_nt: TGTGCCAGCAGCCCGTATTTAAAGCGGGAGAGCTCCTACAATGAGCAGTTCTTC; cdr3_aa: CASSPYLKRESSYNEQFF
d_call: NA; cdr3_length: 14; j_call: TRBJ2-1; v_call: TRBV6-5; clone_size: NA; cdr3_nt: TGTGCCAGCAGTTACAGAAGCTCCTACAATGAGCAGTTCTTC; cdr3_aa: CASSYRSSYNEQFF
d_call: TRBD2; cdr3_length: 13; j_call: TRBJ2-3; v_call: TRBV11-3; clone_size: NA; cdr3_nt: TGTGCCAGCAGCTTATCAGCGGGAGTCCCGCAGTATTTT; cdr3_aa: CASSLSAGVPQYF
d_call: TRBD2; cdr3_length: 19; j_call: TRBJ2-7; v_call: TRBV5-1; clone_size: NA; cdr3_nt: TGCGCCAGCAGCCACGGGACTAGCGGGAGAGTTCTCCCTTCCTACGAGCAGTACTTC; cdr3_aa: CASSHGTSGRVLPSYEQYF
d_call: NA; cdr3_length: 17; j_call: TRBJ1-3; v_call: TRBV7-2; clone_size: once; cdr3_nt: TGTGCCAGCAGCCCATGGACGGGGAGAAGCTCTGGAAACACCATATATTTT; cdr3_aa: CASSPWTGRSSGNTIYF
d_call: NA; cdr3_length: 15; j_call: TRBJ2-7; v_call: TRBV15; clone_size: NA; cdr3_nt: TGTGCCACCAGCAGTAGCCGGGACCTCTACTACGAGCAGTACTTC; cdr3_aa: CATSSSRDLYYEQYF
d_call: NA; cdr3_length: 11; j_call: TRBJ2-1; v_call: TRBV2; clone_size: NA; cdr3_nt: TGTGCCAGCAGTGGGGCTAATGAGCAGTTCTTC; cdr3_aa: CASSGANEQFF
d_call: TRBD2; cdr3_length: 13; j_call: TRBJ2-4; v_call: TRBV6-5; clone_size: NA; cdr3_nt: TGTGCCAGCAGTTCCGCTAGCGGAAACATTCAGTACTTC; cdr3_aa: CASSSASGNIQYF
d_call: NA; cdr3_length: 12; j_call: TRBJ2-1; v_call: TRBV28; clone_size: once; cdr3_nt: TGTGCCAGCAGTTTGGGTATCTACGAGCAGTTCTTC; cdr3_aa: CASSLGIYEQFF
d_call: NA; cdr3_length: 16; j_call: TRBJ2-2; v_call: TRBV28; clone_size: NA; cdr3_nt: TGTGCCAGCAGTTTACAGGGCAGGGTGAGATCCGGGGAGCTGTTTTTT; cdr3_aa: CASSLQGRVRSGELFF